Described below is a single T cell receptor beta chain sequence and its context. Its antigen is not identified. The data belong to a study of beta chain features in type 1 diabetes. The CDR3 runs 14 residues. V lost 4 bases to trimming and J lost 8 bases, with 15 bases between them. CDR1 and CDR2 from the germline V gene are SGHTS and YDEGEE. As every portion of the isolated RNA was reverse transcribed, the sequencing read expressed TCRB transcripts. Repertoires were generated with immunoSEQ multiplex PCR, while TCRdb's copy carries only in-frame clones and drops some. The repertoire includes roughly 250,000 clones, about 20% of them detected once, and 0.028% sits in the top ten. Regarding the study as a whole: TCRB rearrangement may or may not be influenced by HLA type; here this remained unresolved. A moderate, significant TCRB CDR3 shortening appeared in type 1 diabetes across four CD4+ subsets.

The gene calls are TRBV5-8 and TRBJ1-4; TRBD1 is a possible D gene (5 bases). This clonotype was sampled from a woman in her thirties or forties with type 1 diabetes. Sequences were obtained from naive CD4+ T cells from blood. The CDR3 region is CASSAAGPGEKLFF. CDR3 sequence (DNA): TGTGCCAGCAGCGCCGCCGGGCCAGGGGAAAAACTGTTTTTT.